This T cell receptor beta chain is drawn from a study of cytomegalovirus exposure and HLA in healthy donors. PCR involved 60 Vbeta and 13 Jbeta primers. Sequencing used immunoSEQ multiplex PCR; TCRdb keeps in-frame clones, though not all of them. The profile shows more than 110,000 clones, more than 70% of them singletons. The sequence was obtained from a man in his fifties or sixties in good health and CMV-seronegative. The sample consisted of PBMCs.

For the CDR3, the DNA is TGTGCCAGCAGCTTAAGACAGGGCTCTAATGAAAAACTGTTTTTT. Its translation is CASSLRQGSNEKLFF. J is TRBJ1-4 and V is TRBV5-4; 7 nucleotides line up with TRBD1. The V and J ends lost 2 bases and 3 bases, in that order; junction bases with no gene match: 4. The germline V gene encodes CDR1 SGHNT and CDR2 YYREEE (reference sequence). There are 15 residues in the CDR3.